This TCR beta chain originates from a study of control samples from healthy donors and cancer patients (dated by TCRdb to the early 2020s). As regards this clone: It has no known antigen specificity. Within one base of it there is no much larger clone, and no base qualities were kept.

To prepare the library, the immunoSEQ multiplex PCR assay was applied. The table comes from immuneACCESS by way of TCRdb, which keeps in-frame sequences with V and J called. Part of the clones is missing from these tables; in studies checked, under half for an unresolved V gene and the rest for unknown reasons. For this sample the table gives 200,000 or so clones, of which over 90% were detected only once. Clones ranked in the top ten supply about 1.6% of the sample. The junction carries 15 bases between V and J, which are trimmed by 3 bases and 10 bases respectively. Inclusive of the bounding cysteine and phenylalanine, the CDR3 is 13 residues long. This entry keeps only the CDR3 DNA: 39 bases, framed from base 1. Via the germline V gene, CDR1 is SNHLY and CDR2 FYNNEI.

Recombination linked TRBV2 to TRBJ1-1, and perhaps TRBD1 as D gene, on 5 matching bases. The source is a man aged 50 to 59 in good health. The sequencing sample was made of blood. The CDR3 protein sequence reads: CASSDGGGMRAFF. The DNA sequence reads TGTGCCAGCAGTGATGGCGGGGGGATGAGAGCTTTCTTT.